The T cell receptor beta chain described here comes from a study of CD8+ T cells in alopecia areata. Overall study: Treated individuals took tofacitinib by mouth, 5 to 10 mg twice daily. Study results and limitations: Scalp clonality and expanded CD8+ clones among the top 100 were significantly decreased by tofacitinib. Scalp and blood retained many expanded lesional clones during tofacitinib.

There are 15 residues in the CDR3. V was pared by 4 bases and J by 4 bases, with 10 bases of the junction left unmatched. Germline lookup yields CDR1 LGHNA and CDR2 YSLEER. RNA was extracted and reverse transcribed into cDNA as the sequencing template. Some clones are missing from TCRdb's copy, which holds only in-frame ones; the method was immunoSEQ multiplex PCR. The table records over 80,000 clones, around 44% of them present only once. Treatment in this sample: oral pan-JAK inhibitor, 5-10 mg twice daily. Turning to this clone: Its antigen remains unknown.

Here the sequenced sample was CD8+ T cells sorted from blood, taken at week 24, from a patient treated with tofacitinib. The receptor's source is a human donor with alopecia areata. The genes are TRBV4-3 and TRBJ2-7, with 7 nucleotides matching TRBD2. The DNA for the CDR3 is TGCGCCAGCAGCCCCGGGTGGGGGGGACCTTACGAGCAGTACTTC. As protein: CASSPGWGGPYEQYF.